These 18 T cell receptor beta chains were all obtained from the same sample, sequenced in a study of blood T cell repertoires in COVID-19. Method: immunoSEQ multiplex PCR; TCRdb's copy keeps in-frame clones and lacks some. The sample lists about 170,000 clones, around nine tenths occurring once. Sequencing was performed on peripheral blood. The receptors were sampled from a woman of 80 years or more with COVID-19, enrolled during active disease.

This rearrangement joins TRBV19 to TRBJ1-5; a possible D gene is TRBD1 (5 bases). V was pared by 10 bases and J by 6 bases, with 13 bases between. The CDR3 contains 12 residues. Germline CDR1 is LNHDA and CDR2 is SQIVND (reference sequence). CDR3 residues: CAIPKGVQPQHF. CDR3 nucleotides: TGTGCCATCCCAAAAGGGGTTCAGCCCCAGCATTTT.

This CDR3 reads CASSLGGRGYGYTF. The CDR3 nucleotides read TGCGCCAGCAGCTTAGGAGGGAGGGGCTATGGCTACACCTTC. The chain recombines TRBV5-1 with TRBJ1-2; maybe TRBD1 (5 bases). Germline CDR1 is SGHRS and CDR2 is YFSETQ. The length of the CDR3 is 14 residues. The V end was cut by 2 bases, the J end by 4 bases, with 12 bases between.

V and J are TRBV6-2 or TRBV6-3 and TRBJ1-2; D unclear. From germline, CDR1 is MNHEY and CDR2 SVGEGT. V was pared by 4 bases and J by 5 bases, with 11 bases between. The CDR3 runs to 13 residues. The CDR3 spells CASSSGLAYGYTF. The CDR3 DNA is TGTGCCAGCAGTTCTGGCCTAGCGTATGGCTACACCTTC.

This sequence joins TRBV5-1 and TRBJ2-3; 12 bases are shared with TRBD2. CDR1 is SGHRS, CDR2 YFSETQ, per germline. The ends lost 4 bases at V and 2 bases at J; junction bases unmatched: 2. The CDR3 sequence is 15 residues long. CDR3 loop: CASSRTSGATDTQYF. In nucleotides, the CDR3 is TGCGCCAGCAGCCGGACTAGCGGGGCCACAGATACGCAGTATTTT.

The genes are TRBV5-1 and TRBJ2-2, with 11 bases aligning to TRBD1. The germline V gene has CDR1 SGHRS and CDR2 YFSETQ. The CDR3 runs to 15 residues. Trimming took 4 bases from V and 6 from J; bases not matched to a gene: 5. Here the CDR3 reads CASSKDRGLAGELFF. The CDR3 DNA reads TGCGCCAGCAGCAAGGACAGGGGGCTCGCCGGGGAGCTGTTTTTT.

The rearrangement links TRBV6-5 to TRBJ1-3; D is undetermined. V lost 6 bases and J lost 0, with 9 bases in between. CDR1 is MNHEY, CDR2 SVGAGI, per germline. CDR3 length: 14 residues. The DNA of the CDR3 is TGTGCCAGCAGCGGCGGAAGCTCTGGAAACACCATATATTTT. Its protein product is CASSGGSSGNTIYF.

The genes are TRBV28 and TRBJ2-7; 7 positions match TRBD1. Germline CDR1 MDHEN, CDR2 SYDVKM. This CDR3 spans 14 amino acids. V shed 6 bases, J shed 8 bases, and the junction held 13 bases outside the gene matches. The DNA for the CDR3 is TGTGCCAGCAGCCACGGGACAGACAAACTCCAGCAGTACTTC. Its translation: CASSHGTDKLQQYF.

This clone was counted a single time. This chain connects TRBV7-2 to TRBJ2-2, with 10 bases that match TRBD2. This CDR3 is built from 16 residues. Unmatched junction bases numbered 8, after V lost 5 bases and J lost 5 bases. Germline-derived CDR1 and CDR2 are SGHTA and FQGNSA. The CDR3: CASSKKAGGRTGELFF. The CDR3 bases are TGTGCCAGCAGCAAGAAAGCGGGAGGGCGTACCGGGGAGCTGTTTTTT.

The gene calls are TRBV14 and TRBJ1-2; possible D gene TRBD1, 5 bases. CDR1 SGHDN and CDR2 FVKESK come from the germline V gene. The CDR3 runs 13 residues. V lost 1 base and J 7 bases, leaving 10 bases between the germline ends. CDR3 protein: CASSQVVGAGYTF. As DNA, the CDR3 is TGTGCCAGCAGCCAAGTAGTAGGGGCTGGCTACACCTTC.

The CDR3 protein is CASSPRVLQETQYF. Here the CDR3 DNA reads TGTGCCAGTAGTCCCCGGGTCCTTCAAGAGACCCAGTACTTC. This chain links TRBV19 with TRBJ2-5; the D is unclear. CDR1 is LNHDA, CDR2 SQIVND, per germline (reference sequence). The V gene lost 5 bases and the J gene lost 2 bases, with 12 bases spanning the gap. CDR3 length: 14 residues. The variable domain in full, with the rest retrieved from reference TRBV19 and TRBJ2-5, is DGGITQSPKYLFRKEGQNVTLSCEQNLNHDAMYWYRQDPGQGLRLIYYSQIVNDFQKGDIAEGYSVSREKKESFPLTVTSAQKNPTAFYLCASSPRVLQETQYFGPGTRLLVL.

In nucleotides, the CDR3 is TGTGCCAGTAGTATGCTGACTGGTCCCCAAGAGACCCAGTACTTC. This gives the protein CASSMLTGPQETQYF. The chain joins TRBV19 to TRBJ2-5; the D is unclear. V lost 3 bases, J lost 1 base, and 12 bases lay in between. The CDR3 is 15 amino acids. From germline, CDR1 is LNHDA and CDR2 SQIVND (reference sequence).

This clone was seen a handful of times. The rearrangement uses TRBV19 and TRBJ2-1, with 8 bases that match TRBD2. V gave up 6 bases and J gave up 5 bases; unmatched junction bases: 3. CDR1 is LNHDA, CDR2 SQIVND, per germline (reference sequence). This CDR3 contains 13 residues. CDR3 sequence: CASRRLANNEQFF. CDR3 DNA: TGTGCCAGTAGGAGACTAGCGAACAATGAGCAGTTCTTC.

The rearrangement links TRBV24-1 to TRBJ2-2; D gene ambiguous. The CDR3 contains 15 residues. The V gene's germline CDR1 is KGHDR and CDR2 SFDVKD. Trimming left V 12 bases short and J 3 bases short, with 19 bases between. For the CDR3, the DNA is TGTGCCCCTGCACCGAGAGATGTCCACACCGGGGAGCTGTTTTTT. It encodes CAPAPRDVHTGELFF.

CDR3 DNA sequence: TGTGCCAGCGGTCAGGGGCCCCGGCCCCAGCATTTT. Protein product: CASGQGPRPQHF. This chain links TRBV25-1 with TRBJ1-5, with D maybe TRBD1 (6 bases). Trimming removed 8 bases at V and 9 bases at J, with 14 bases between. The CDR3 totals 12 residues. Germline CDR1 MGHDK, CDR2 SYGVNS.

V gene TRBV24-1 combines with J gene TRBJ2-5; TRBD2 might be the D (6 bases). Germline values: CDR1 KGHDR, CDR2 SFDVKD. The CDR3 runs to 15 residues. Trimming pared 1 base from V and 5 bases from J, leaving 13 bases between. Written as DNA, the CDR3 is TGTGCCACCAGTGATTTTCACGGGGGACTGGAGACCCAGTACTTC. It codes for CATSDFHGGLETQYF.

V is TRBV27 and J is TRBJ2-1; TRBD2 matches 16 bases. The CDR3 is 17 amino acids. Germline V gene data show CDR1 as MNHEY and CDR2 as SMNVEV (reference sequence). V dropped 6 bases and J dropped 5; count of bases not matched to a gene: 7. The CDR3 region has the DNA TGTGCCAGCAGAGGAAAGGGACTAGCGGGAGGGAACAATGAGCAGTTCTTC. Protein: CASRGKGLAGGNNEQFF.

The V gene is TRBV5-8, the J gene TRBJ1-5, with D perhaps matching TRBD1 (5 bases). CDR3 length: 14 residues. The V end was cut by 3 bases, the J end by 5 bases, with 12 bases between. Germline V gene sequence: CDR1 SGHTS, CDR2 YDEGEE. CDR3 residues: CASSSKGADQPQHF. The DNA for the CDR3 is TGTGCCAGCAGCTCCAAAGGGGCGGATCAGCCCCAGCATTTT.

The genes are TRBV28 and TRBJ2-7; 7 bases align to TRBD1. In germline, CDR1 is MDHEN, CDR2 SYDVKM. With 5 bases clipped from V and 2 bases from J, the junction kept 9 bases outside the gene matches. CDR3 length: 15 residues. The CDR3 region is CASSPALGQAYEQYF. The CDR3, as DNA: TGTGCCAGCAGTCCGGCTTTAGGACAGGCCTACGAGCAGTACTTC.